Each of the 4 T cell receptor beta chains below was sequenced from the same sample in a study of blood T cell repertoires in COVID-19. Here immunoSEQ multiplex PCR was the method, and the copy in TCRdb shows in-frame clones only, minus some. This table holds 310,000 or so clones, around 90% found once. Sequencing input: PBMCs or T cells enriched from blood (not recorded which). Receptor source: a woman under 30 with acute COVID-19.

The chain links TRBV11-1 to TRBJ2-3, with a possible D match to TRBD2 (5 bases). Germline V CDR1 and CDR2: SGHAT, FQDESV (reference sequence). CDR3 size: 15 residues. The V and J ends lost 7 bases and 3 bases respectively, with 17 bases between them. The CDR3 spells CASTINGVSTDTQYF. The CDR3 DNA follows: TGTGCCAGCACTATAAACGGGGTCTCAACAGATACGCAGTATTTT.

This chain connects TRBV4-1 to TRBJ2-7; perhaps TRBD2 as D (5 bases). In germline, CDR1 is MGHRA, CDR2 YSYEKL. The CDR3 has 14 residues. Trimming took 4 bases from V and 1 from J, leaving 11 bases between them. The CDR3 here is CASSPGILSYEQYF. In DNA, the CDR3 is TGCGCCAGCAGCCCCGGGATTCTTTCCTACGAGCAGTACTTC.

A single count supports this clone. In DNA form, the CDR3 reads TGTGCCAGCAGTCCTGGACAGAATTCACCCCTCCACTTT. Translating gives CASSPGQNSPLHF. The gene calls are TRBV28 and TRBJ1-6; D possibly corresponds to TRBD1 (6 bases). Trimming cost V 5 bases and J 7 bases, with 9 bases left between them. Germline CDR1 MDHEN, CDR2 SYDVKM. This CDR3 region has 13 residues.

V gene TRBV5-6 combines with J gene TRBJ2-7; TRBD1 matches 8 bases. From germline, CDR1 is SGHDT and CDR2 YYEEEE. Unmatched junction bases numbered 3, after V lost 0 bases and J lost 1 base. The CDR3 spans 15 residues. The DNA of the CDR3 is TGTGCCAGCAGCTTGGGGGGGACAGGATCCTACGAGCAGTACTTC. Translation: CASSLGGTGSYEQYF.